Listed below are T cell receptor beta chains from one sample, sequenced in a study of blood T cell repertoires in COVID-19. Clones were read by immunoSEQ multiplex PCR, and TCRdb kept only the in-frame ones, dropping some. The sample has almost 90,000 clones; over 80% are singletons. Source material: peripheral blood. The receptors shown here come from a man older than 75 with acute or convalescent COVID-19. The CDR3 runs from the conserved cysteine through the conserved F or W. Each record gives: J gene, V gene, clone size, D gene, CDR3 protein, CDR3 DNA. The D gene is left open where the match is weak. For some rows the clone size is stated as once, few or many, or as a class when expanded; others skip it.

TRBJ1-2,TRBV19,NA,TRBD1,CASSLSRTGSYGYTF,TGTGCCAGTAGTCTCAGTCGGACAGGGTCCTATGGCTACACCTTC
TRBJ2-7,TRBV20-1,NA,NA,CSASRQPEGYEQYF,TGCAGTGCTAGTCGCCAGCCGGAGGGTTACGAGCAGTACTTC
TRBJ1-4,TRBV6-5,NA,NA,CASTSGYNEKLFF,TGTGCCAGCACGTCGGGTTATAATGAAAAACTGTTTTTT
TRBJ2-6,TRBV29-1,NA,NA,CSVAAGANVLTF,TGCAGCGTTGCCGCTGGGGCCAACGTCCTGACTTTC
TRBJ2-7,TRBV2,NA,NA,CASMVGGGYYEQYF,TGTGCCAGCATGGTGGGTGGCGGATACTACGAGCAGTACTTC
TRBJ2-7,TRBV6-4,NA,NA,CASSDSRIGTRSKEQYF,TGTGCCAGCAGTGACTCTCGAATCGGGACACGATCGAAGGAGCAGTACTTC
TRBJ1-6,TRBV7-2,NA,TRBD1,CASSRQGRNNSPLHF,TGTGCCAGCAGCAGACAGGGGCGAAATAATTCACCCCTCCACTTT
TRBJ1-1,TRBV21-1,NA,NA,CASSKGNKTGLNTEAFF,TGTGCCAGCAGCAAAGGGAATAAAACGGGACTAAACACTGAAGCTTTCTTT
TRBJ2-2,TRBV27,NA,NA,CASSLLLAGTGELFF,TGTGCCAGCAGTTTATTGTTGGCGGGCACCGGGGAGCTGTTTTTT
TRBJ1-1,TRBV28,NA,NA,CASTHRRSTEAFF,TGTGCCAGCACCCACAGGCGGAGCACTGAAGCTTTCTTT
TRBJ1-5,TRBV19,few,NA,CASTAGQPSNQPQHF,TGTGCCAGTACCGCGGGGCAGCCTAGCAATCAGCCCCAGCATTTT
TRBJ2-7,TRBV7-2,NA,NA,CASSFPGIGSYEQYF,TGTGCCAGCAGCTTCCCCGGGATAGGCTCCTACGAGCAGTACTTC
TRBJ2-7,TRBV19,NA,NA,CASSGRTAYEQYF,TGTGCCAGTAGTGGCCGTACAGCCTACGAGCAGTACTTC
TRBJ1-4,TRBV7-8,NA,NA,CASSPSGASTGEKLFF,TGTGCCAGCAGCCCCTCTGGCGCAAGTACAGGCGAAAAACTGTTTTTT